This record looks at one T cell receptor beta chain sequence and its context. What it binds is unknown. Trimming took 4 bases from V and 5 from J; bases not matched to a gene: 8. The germline V gene encodes CDR1 SGDLS and CDR2 YYNGEE. The CDR3 length is 14 residues. The sample comes from a study of PD-L1 blockade in urothelial cancer. Study-wide context: Male patients with bladder-origin urothelial cancer numbered about nine tenths of the roughly 29.

TCRdb keeps only in-frame clones here, not all; method: immunoSEQ multiplex PCR. The table shows over 65,000 clones, with around four fifths occurring only once. Study findings and constraints: Lower than median blood TCR clonality before treatment predicted better survival.

This TCR came from a man between 65 and 85 years old with urothelial cancer. The sample here was PBMCs, taken around atezolizumab (anti-PD-L1) treatment. The V gene is TRBV9, the J gene TRBJ2-7; 8 nucleotides agree with TRBD2. The CDR3 region is CASSSRTSIHEQYF. CDR3 DNA: TGTGCCAGCAGCTCCCGGACTAGCATCCACGAGCAGTACTTC.